The T cell receptor beta chain under discussion was sequenced for a study of blood T cells in healthy people across ages. General study results and limits: With age, beta diversity per million T cells declined roughly linearly, significantly by 30 to 40. The study could not conclusively compare naive and antigen-experienced cells, given its unsorted PBMCs.

Primed by a sample-barcoded 5' primer and a J-beta primer mix, a second PCR proceeded for about 7 to 11 cycles. Using its own MiXCR run on the 5' RACE reads, TCRdb lists one record per CDR3 protein. The sample shows 550,000 to 750,000 distinct CDR3 sequences, 20% to 25% of them seen only once. Germline CDR1 and CDR2: WSHSY and SAAADI. The length of the CDR3 is 16 residues. The J segment lost 7 bases and the V segment lost 1 base, leaving 5 bases of the junction unmatched. A minimum of 7 million PBMCs was isolated per sample. Note on this clonotype: Its antigen is unknown.

This rearrangement joins TRBV10-2 to TRBJ2-6, with 9 bases lining up with TRBD1. Sequences were obtained from blood. The receptor's source is an older man in good health. CDR3 sequence reads: CASSEFPGQGANVLTF. The DNA of the CDR3 is TGCGCCAGCAGTGAGTTCCCGGGACAGGGAGCCAACGTCCTGACTTTC.